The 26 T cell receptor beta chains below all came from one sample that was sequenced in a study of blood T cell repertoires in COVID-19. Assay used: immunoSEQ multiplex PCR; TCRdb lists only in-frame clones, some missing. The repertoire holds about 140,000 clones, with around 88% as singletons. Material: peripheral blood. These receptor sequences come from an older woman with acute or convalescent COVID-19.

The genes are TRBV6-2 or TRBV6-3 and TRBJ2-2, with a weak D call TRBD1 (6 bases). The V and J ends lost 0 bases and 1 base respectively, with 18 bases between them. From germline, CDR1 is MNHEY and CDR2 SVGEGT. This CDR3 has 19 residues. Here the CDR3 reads CASSYSSHGVTGNTGELFF. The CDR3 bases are TGTGCCAGCAGTTACTCGAGTCATGGTGTGACAGGGAACACCGGGGAGCTGTTTTTT.

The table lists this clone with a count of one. CDR3 nucleotides: TGTGCCAGCAGCGTATCCGGGGGGGCGCAAGAGACCCAGTACTTC. Translation: CASSVSGGAQETQYF. The V and J genes are TRBV9 and TRBJ2-5; 8 bases agree with TRBD2. After removal of 1 base from V and 2 bases from J, the junction contained 4 bases not matched to a gene. CDR1 SGDLS and CDR2 YYNGEE come from the germline V gene. CDR3 length: 15 residues.

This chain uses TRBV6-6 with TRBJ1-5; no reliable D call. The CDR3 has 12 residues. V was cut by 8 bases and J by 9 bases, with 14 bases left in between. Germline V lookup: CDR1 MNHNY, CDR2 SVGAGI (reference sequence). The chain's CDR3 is CASYRSEPPQHF. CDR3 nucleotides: TGTGCCAGCTATCGTTCCGAGCCGCCCCAGCATTTT.

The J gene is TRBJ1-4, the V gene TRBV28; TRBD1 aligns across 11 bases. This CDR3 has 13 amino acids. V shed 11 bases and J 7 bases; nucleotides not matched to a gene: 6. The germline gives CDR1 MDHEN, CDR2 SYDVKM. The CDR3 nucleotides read TGTGCCGGACAGGGGGCCCTTAGTGAAAAACTGTTTTTT. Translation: CAGQGALSEKLFF.

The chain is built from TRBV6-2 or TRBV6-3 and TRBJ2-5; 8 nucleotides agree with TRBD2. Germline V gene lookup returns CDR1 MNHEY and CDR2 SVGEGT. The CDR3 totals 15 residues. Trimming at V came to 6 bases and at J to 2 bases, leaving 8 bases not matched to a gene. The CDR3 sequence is CASSLLAVTQETQYF. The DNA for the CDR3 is TGTGCCAGCAGCCTACTAGCGGTAACGCAAGAGACCCAGTACTTC.

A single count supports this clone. The CDR3 region is CASSLTGSLAGHTQYF. In nucleotides, the CDR3 is TGTGCCAGCAGCTTAACGGGTTCGCTAGCGGGGCATACGCAGTATTTT. This rearrangement joins TRBV7-3 to TRBJ2-3; the match to TRBD2 covers 9 bases. This CDR3 region has 16 residues. The trim removed 0 bases at V and 7 bases at J, leaving 8 bases unmatched. CDR1 and CDR2 from the germline V gene are SGHTA and FQGTGA.

CDR3 sequence reads: CASSPQGASYNEQFF. DNA for the CDR3: TGTGCCAGCAGTCCCCAAGGGGCCTCCTACAATGAGCAGTTCTTC. The gene calls are TRBV2 and TRBJ2-1; tentative D call: TRBD1 (5 bases). CDR1 SNHLY and CDR2 FYNNEI come from the germline V gene. The CDR3 is 15 residues long. The ends were cut back, 5 bases at V and 0 bases at J, with 11 bases in the middle.

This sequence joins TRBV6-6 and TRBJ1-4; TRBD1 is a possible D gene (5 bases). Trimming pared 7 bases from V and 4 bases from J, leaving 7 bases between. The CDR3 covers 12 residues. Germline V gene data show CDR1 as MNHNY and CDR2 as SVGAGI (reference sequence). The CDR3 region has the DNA TGTGCCAGCAAGGGGTTTAATGAAAAACTGTTTTTT. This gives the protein CASKGFNEKLFF.

This chain's CDR3 is CASSYEGGGNQPQHF. CDR3 coding DNA: TGTGCCAGCAGTTACGAGGGGGGGGGCAATCAGCCCCAGCATTTT. The chain links TRBV6-6 to TRBJ1-5; TRBD1 is a possible D gene (6 bases). Germline CDR1 and CDR2: MNHNY and SVGAGI (reference sequence). The germline V and J ends were trimmed by 2 bases and 2 bases, with 10 bases remaining between them. There are 15 residues in the CDR3.

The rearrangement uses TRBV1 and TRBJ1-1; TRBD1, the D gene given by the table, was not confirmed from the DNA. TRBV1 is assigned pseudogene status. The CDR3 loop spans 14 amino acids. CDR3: CTSSHQTGWTEAFF. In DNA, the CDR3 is TGCACCAGCAGCCACCAGACAGGGTGGACTGAAGCTTTCTTT.

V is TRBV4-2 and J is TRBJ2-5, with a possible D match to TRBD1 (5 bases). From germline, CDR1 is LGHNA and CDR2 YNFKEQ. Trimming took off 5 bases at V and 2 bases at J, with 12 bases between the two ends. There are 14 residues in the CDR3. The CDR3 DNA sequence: TGTGCCAGCAGCGGATTACAGGATCAAGAGACCCAGTACTTC. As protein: CASSGLQDQETQYF.

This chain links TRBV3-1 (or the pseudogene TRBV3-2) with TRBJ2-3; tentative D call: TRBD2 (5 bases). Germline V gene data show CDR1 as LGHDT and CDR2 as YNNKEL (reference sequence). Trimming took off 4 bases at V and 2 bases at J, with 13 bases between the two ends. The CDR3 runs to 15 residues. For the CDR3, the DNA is TGTGCCAGCAGCCCAACCGGGATCATCACAGATACGCAGTATTTT. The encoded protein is CASSPTGIITDTQYF.

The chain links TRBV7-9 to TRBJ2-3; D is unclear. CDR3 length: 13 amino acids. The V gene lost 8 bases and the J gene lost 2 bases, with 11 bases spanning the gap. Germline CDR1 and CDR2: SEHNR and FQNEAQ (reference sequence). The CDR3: CASLGRNTDTQYF. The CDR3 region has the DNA TGTGCCAGCCTGGGCAGAAACACAGATACGCAGTATTTT.

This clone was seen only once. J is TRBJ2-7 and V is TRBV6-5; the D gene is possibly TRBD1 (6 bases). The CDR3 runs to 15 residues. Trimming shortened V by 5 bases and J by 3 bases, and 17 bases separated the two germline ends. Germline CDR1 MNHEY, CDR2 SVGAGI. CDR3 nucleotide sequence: TGTGCCAGCAGTACGCCGGGACAAGGGCTCTACGAGCAGTACTTC. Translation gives CASSTPGQGLYEQYF.

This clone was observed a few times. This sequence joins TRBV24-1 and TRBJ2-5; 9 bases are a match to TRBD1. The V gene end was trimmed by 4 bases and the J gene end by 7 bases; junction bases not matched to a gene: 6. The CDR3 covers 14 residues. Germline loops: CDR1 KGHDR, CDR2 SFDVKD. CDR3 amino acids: CATSEGDRAGTQYF. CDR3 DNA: TGTGCCACCAGTGAGGGGGACAGGGCTGGGACCCAGTACTTC.

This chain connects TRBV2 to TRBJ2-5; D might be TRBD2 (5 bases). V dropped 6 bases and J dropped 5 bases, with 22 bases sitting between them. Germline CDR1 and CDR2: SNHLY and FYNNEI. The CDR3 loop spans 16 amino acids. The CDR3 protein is CASSPGPSGGWETQYF. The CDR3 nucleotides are TGTGCCAGCAGCCCCGGGCCCTCAGGCGGGTGGGAGACCCAGTACTTC.

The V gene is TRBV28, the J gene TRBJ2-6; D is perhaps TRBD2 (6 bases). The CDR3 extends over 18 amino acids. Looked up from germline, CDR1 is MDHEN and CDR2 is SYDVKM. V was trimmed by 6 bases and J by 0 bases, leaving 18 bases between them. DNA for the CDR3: TGTGCCAGCAGGCGGCCGGGACTGCCAAGCTCTGGGGCCAACGTCCTGACTTTC. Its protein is CASRRPGLPSSGANVLTF. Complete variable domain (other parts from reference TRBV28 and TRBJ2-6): DVKVTQSSRYLVKRTGEKVFLECVQDMDHENMFWYRQDPGLGLRLIYFSYDVKMKEKGDIPEGYSVSREKKERFSLILESASTNQTSMYLCASRRPGLPSSGANVLTFGAGSRLTVL.

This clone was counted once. CDR3 sequence reads: CASSGGRQGAKQPQHF. CDR3 sequence (DNA): TGTGCCAGCAGCGGTGGGAGGCAGGGGGCGAAGCAGCCCCAGCATTTT. The J gene is TRBJ1-5, the V gene TRBV11-3; TRBD1 agrees at 8 bases. CDR1 SGHNT and CDR2 YENEEA come from the germline V gene. The CDR3 is made up of 16 amino acids. The V gene end was trimmed by 5 bases and the J gene end by 7 bases; junction bases not matched to a gene: 13. The entire variable domain, with the rest obtained from reference TRBV11-3 and TRBJ1-5, is as follows: EAGVVQSPRYKIIEKKQPVAFWCNPISGHNTLYWYLQNLGQGPELLIRYENEEAVDDSQLPKDRFSAERLKGVDSTLKIQPAELGDSAVYLCASSGGRQGAKQPQHFGDGTRLSIL.

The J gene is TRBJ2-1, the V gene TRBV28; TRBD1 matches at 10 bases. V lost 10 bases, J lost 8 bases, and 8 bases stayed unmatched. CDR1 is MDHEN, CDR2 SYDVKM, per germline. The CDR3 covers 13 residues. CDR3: CATSTGGRYEQFF. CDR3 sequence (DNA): TGTGCCACCTCGACAGGGGGCCGTTATGAGCAGTTCTTC. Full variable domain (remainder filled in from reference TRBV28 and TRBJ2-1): DVKVTQSSRYLVKRTGEKVFLECVQDMDHENMFWYRQDPGLGLRLIYFSYDVKMKEKGDIPEGYSVSREKKERFSLILESASTNQTSMYLCATSTGGRYEQFFGPGTRLTVL.

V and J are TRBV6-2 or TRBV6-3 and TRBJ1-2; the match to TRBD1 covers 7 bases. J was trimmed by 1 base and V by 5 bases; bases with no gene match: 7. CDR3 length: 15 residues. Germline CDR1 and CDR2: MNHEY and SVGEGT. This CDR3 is CASSTWDRSNYGYTF. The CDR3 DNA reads TGTGCCAGCAGTACTTGGGACAGAAGTAACTATGGCTACACCTTC.

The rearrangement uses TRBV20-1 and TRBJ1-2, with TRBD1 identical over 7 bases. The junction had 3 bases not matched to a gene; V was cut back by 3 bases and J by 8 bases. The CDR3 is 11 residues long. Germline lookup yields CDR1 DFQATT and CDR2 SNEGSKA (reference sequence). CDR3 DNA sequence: TGCAGTGCTAGGGACAGGAGGGGCTACACCTTC. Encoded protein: CSARDRRGYTF.

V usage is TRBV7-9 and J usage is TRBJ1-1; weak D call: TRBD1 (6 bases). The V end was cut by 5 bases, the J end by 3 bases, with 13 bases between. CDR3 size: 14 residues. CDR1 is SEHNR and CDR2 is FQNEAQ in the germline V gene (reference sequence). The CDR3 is CASSKNRADTEAFF. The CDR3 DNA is TGTGCCAGCAGCAAGAACAGGGCTGACACTGAAGCTTTCTTT.

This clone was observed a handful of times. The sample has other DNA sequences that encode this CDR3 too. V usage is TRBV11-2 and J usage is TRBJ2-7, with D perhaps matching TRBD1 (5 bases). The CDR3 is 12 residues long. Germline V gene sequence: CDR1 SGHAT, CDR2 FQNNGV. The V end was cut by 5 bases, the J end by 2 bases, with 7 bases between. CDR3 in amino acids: CASSQGAYEQYF. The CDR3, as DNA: TGTGCCAGCAGCCAAGGGGCCTACGAGCAGTACTTC.

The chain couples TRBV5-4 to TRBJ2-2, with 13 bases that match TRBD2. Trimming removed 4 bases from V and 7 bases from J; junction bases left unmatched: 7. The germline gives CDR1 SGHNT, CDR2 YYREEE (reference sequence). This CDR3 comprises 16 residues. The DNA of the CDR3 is TGTGCCAGCAGCGTAAGGACTAGCGGGGGCCTCGGGGAGCTGTTTTTT. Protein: CASSVRTSGGLGELFF.

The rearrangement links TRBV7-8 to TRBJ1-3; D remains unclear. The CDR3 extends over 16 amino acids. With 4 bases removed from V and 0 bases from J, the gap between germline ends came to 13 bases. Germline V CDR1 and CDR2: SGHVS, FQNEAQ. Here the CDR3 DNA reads TGTGCCAGCAGCTCCGGAGGGTTTCCCTCTGGAAACACCATATATTTT. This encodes CASSSGGFPSGNTIYF.

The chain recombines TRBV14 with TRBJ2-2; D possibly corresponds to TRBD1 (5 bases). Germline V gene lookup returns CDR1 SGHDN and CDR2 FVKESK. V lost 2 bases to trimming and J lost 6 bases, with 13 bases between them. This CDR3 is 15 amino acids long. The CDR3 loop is CASSQNRLLAGELFF. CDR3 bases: TGTGCCAGCAGCCAAAACAGGTTGCTAGCCGGGGAGCTGTTTTTT.